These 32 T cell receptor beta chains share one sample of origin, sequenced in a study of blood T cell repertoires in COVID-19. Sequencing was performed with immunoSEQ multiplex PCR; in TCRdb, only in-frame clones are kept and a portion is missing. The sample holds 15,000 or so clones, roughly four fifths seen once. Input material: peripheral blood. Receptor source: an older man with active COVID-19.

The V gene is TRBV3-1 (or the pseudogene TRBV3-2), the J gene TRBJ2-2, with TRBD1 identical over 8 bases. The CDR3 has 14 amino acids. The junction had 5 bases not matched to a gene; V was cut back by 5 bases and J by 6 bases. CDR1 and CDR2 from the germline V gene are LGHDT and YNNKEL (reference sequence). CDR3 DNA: TGTGCCAGCAGCTCGATACAGGGGGCCGGGGAGCTGTTTTTT. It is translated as CASSSIQGAGELFF.

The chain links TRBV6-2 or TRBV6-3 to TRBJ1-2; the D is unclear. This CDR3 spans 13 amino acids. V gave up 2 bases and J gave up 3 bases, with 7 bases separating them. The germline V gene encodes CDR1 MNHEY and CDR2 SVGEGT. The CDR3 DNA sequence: TGTGCCAGCAGTTACCGGCAGGACTATGGCTACACCTTC. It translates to CASSYRQDYGYTF.

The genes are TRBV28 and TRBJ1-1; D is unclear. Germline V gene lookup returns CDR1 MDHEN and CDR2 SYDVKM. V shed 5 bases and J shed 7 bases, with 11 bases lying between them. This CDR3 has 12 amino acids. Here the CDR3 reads CASSQNSGEAFF. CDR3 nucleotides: TGTGCCAGCAGTCAAAACTCAGGTGAAGCTTTCTTT. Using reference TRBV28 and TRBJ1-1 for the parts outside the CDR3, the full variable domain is DVKVTQSSRYLVKRTGEKVFLECVQDMDHENMFWYRQDPGLGLRLIYFSYDVKMKEKGDIPEGYSVSREKKERFSLILESASTNQTSMYLCASSQNSGEAFFGQGTRLTVV.

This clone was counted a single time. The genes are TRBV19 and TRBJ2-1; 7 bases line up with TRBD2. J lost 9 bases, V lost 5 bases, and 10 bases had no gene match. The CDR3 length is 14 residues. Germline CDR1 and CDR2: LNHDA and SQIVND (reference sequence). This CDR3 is CASSLQAGLSEQFF. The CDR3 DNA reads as TGTGCCAGTAGTCTCCAAGCGGGATTAAGTGAGCAGTTCTTC.

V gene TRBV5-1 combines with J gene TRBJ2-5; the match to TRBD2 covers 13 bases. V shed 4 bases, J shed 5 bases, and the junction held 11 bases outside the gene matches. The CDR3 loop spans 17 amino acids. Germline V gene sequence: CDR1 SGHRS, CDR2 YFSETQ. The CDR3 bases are TGCGCCAGCAGCCGGGGACTAGCGGGATCCCCGCGGGAGACCCAGTACTTC. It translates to CASSRGLAGSPRETQYF. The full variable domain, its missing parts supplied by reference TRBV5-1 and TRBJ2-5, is KAGVTQTPRYLIKTRGQQVTLSCSPISGHRSVSWYQQTPGQGLQFLFEYFSETQRNKGNFPGRFSGRQFSNSRSEMNVSTLELGDSALYLCASSRGLAGSPRETQYFGPGTRLLVL.

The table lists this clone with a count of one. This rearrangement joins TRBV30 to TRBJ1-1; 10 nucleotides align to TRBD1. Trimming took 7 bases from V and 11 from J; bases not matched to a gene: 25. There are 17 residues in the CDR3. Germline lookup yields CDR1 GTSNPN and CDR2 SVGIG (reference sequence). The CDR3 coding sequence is TGTGCCTACGAAGCCGGGACAGGGGTTTCGCTAAACCGCGGGGCTTTCTTT. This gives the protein CAYEAGTGVSLNRGAFF.

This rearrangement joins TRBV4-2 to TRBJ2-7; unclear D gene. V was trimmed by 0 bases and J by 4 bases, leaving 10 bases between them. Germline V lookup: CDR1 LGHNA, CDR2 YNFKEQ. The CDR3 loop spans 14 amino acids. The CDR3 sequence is CASSQDIYQYEQYF. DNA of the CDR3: TGTGCCAGCAGCCAAGATATCTATCAATACGAGCAGTACTTC.

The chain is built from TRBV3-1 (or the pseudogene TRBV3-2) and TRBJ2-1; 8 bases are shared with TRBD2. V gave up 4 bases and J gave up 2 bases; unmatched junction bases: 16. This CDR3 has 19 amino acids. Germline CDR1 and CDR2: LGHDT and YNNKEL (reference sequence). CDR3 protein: CASSPAWWREAPAYNEQFF. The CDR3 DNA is TGTGCCAGCAGCCCCGCTTGGTGGCGGGAGGCCCCCGCCTACAATGAGCAGTTCTTC.

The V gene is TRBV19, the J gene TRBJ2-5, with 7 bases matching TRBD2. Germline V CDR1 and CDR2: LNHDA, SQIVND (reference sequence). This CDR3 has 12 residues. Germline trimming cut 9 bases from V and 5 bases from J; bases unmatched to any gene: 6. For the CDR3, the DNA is TGTGCCAGCCGCTCCGGGGGGGAGACCCAGTACTTC. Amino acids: CASRSGGETQYF.

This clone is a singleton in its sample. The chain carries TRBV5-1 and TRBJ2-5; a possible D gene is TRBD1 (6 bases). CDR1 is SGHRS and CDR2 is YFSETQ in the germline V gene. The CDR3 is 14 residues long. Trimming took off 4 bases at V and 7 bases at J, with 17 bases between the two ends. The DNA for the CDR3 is TGCGCCAGCAGCGTGGGACAAGCTGCGGGGACCCAGTACTTC. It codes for CASSVGQAAGTQYF.

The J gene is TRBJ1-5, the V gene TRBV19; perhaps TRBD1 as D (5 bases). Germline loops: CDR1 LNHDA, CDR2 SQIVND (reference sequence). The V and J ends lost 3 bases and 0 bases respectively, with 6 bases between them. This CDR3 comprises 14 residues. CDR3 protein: CASSIGASNQPQHF. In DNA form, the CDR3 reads TGTGCCAGTAGTATTGGGGCTAGCAATCAGCCCCAGCATTTT.

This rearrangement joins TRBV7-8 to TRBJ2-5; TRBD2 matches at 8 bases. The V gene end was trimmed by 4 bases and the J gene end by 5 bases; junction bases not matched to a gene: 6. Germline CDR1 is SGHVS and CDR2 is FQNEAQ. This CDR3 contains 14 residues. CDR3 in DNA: TGTGCCAGCAGCTCGAGCGGGAGTCGGGAGACCCAGTACTTC. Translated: CASSSSGSRETQYF. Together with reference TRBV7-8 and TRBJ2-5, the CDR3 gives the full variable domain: GAGVSQSPRYKVAKRGQDVALRCDPISGHVSLFWYQQALGQGPEFLTYFQNEAQLDKSGLPSDRFFAERPEGSVSTLKIQRTQQEDSAVYLCASSSSGSRETQYFGPGTRLLVL.

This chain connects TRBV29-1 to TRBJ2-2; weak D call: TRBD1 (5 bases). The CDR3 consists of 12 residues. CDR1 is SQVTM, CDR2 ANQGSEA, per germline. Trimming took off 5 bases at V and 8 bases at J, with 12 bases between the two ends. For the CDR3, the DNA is TGCAGCGTTCGGGCAGGGCGAGGGGAGCTGTTTTTT. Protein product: CSVRAGRGELFF.

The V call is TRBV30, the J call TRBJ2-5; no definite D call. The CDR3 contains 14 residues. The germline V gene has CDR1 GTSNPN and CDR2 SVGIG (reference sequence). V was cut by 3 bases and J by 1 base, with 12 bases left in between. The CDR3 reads CAWRYSGLQETQYF. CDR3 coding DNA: TGTGCCTGGAGATACTCGGGTCTCCAAGAGACCCAGTACTTC.

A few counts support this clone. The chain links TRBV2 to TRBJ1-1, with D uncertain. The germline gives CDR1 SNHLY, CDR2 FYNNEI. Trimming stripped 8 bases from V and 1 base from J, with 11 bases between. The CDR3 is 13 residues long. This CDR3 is CASLPGWNTEAFF. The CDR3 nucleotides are TGTGCCAGCCTCCCAGGCTGGAACACTGAAGCTTTCTTT.

CDR3 loop: CASSETRTGELFF. The CDR3, as DNA: TGTGCCAGCAGTGAAACCAGAACCGGGGAGCTGTTTTTT. V is TRBV2 and J is TRBJ2-2, with no clear D. The CDR3 is 13 amino acids. The V gene's germline CDR1 is SNHLY and CDR2 FYNNEI. V lost 2 bases and J lost 5, with 6 bases in between. Full variable domain (missing parts from reference TRBV2 and TRBJ2-2): EPEVTQTPSHQVTQMGQEVILRCVPISNHLYFYWYRQILGQKVEFLVSFYNNEISEKSEIFDDQFSVERPDGSNFTLKIRSTKLEDSAMYFCASSETRTGELFFGEGSRLTVL.

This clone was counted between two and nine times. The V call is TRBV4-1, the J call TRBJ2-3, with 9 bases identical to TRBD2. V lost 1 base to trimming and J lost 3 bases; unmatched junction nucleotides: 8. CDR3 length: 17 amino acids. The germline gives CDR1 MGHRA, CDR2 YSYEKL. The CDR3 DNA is TGCGCCAGCAGCCAAGGACCCGGGGCGGGAGGGACAGATACGCAGTATTTT. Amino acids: CASSQGPGAGGTDTQYF.

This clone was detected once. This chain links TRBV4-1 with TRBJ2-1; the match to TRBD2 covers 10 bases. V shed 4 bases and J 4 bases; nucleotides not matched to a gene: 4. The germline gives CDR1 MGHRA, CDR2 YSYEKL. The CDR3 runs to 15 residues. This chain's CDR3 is CASSRTSGEYNEQFF. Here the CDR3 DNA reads TGCGCCAGCAGCCGGACTAGCGGAGAATACAATGAGCAGTTCTTC.

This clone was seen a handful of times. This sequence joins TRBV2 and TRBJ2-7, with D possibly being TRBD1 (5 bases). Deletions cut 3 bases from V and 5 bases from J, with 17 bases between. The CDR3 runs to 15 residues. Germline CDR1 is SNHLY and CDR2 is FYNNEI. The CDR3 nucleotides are TGTGCCAGCAGTGAGGGCAGGGTTGGGGTTAACGAGCAGTACTTC. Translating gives CASSEGRVGVNEQYF.

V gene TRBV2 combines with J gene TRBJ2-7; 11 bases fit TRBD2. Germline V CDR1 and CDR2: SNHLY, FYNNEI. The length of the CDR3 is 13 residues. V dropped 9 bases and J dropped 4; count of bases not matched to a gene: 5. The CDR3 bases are TGTGCCAGTGCTAGCGGGAGGTTTTACGAGCAGTACTTC. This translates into CASASGRFYEQYF.

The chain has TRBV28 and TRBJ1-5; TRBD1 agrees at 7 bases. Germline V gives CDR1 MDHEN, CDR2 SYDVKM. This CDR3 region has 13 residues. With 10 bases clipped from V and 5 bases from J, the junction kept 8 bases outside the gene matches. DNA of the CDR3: TGTGCCACCGTCGACAGGGTTCATCAGCCCCAGCATTTT. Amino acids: CATVDRVHQPQHF.

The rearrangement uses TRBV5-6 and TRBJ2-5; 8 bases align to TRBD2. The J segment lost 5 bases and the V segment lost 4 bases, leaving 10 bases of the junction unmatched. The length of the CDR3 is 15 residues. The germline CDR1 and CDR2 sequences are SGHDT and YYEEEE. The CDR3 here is CASSPLSGRKETQYF. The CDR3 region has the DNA TGTGCCAGCAGCCCATTGAGCGGGAGAAAGGAGACCCAGTACTTC.

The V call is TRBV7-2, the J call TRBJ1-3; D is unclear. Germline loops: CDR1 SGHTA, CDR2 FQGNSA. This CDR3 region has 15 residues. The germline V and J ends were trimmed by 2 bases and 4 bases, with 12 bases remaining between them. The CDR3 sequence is CASSLPPTGGNTIYF. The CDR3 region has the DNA TGTGCCAGCAGCTTACCTCCGACTGGGGGAAACACCATATATTTT. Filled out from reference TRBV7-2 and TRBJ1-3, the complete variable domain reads GAGVSQSPSNKVTEKGKDVELRCDPISGHTALYWYRQSLGQGLEFLIYFQGNSAPDKSGLPSDRFSAERTGGSVSTLTIQRTQQEDSAVYLCASSLPPTGGNTIYFGEGSWLTVV.

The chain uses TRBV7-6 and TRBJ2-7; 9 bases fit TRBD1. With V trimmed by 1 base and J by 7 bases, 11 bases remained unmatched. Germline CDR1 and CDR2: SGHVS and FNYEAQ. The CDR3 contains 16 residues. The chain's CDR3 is CASSLGSSGQGEEQYF. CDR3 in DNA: TGTGCCAGCAGCTTAGGGTCTTCGGGACAGGGAGAAGAGCAGTACTTC.

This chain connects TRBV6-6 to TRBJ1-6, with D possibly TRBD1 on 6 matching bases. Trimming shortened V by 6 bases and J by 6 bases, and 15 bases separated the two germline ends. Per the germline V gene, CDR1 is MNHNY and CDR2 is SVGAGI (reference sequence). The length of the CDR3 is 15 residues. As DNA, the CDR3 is TGTGCCAGCAGGCAAACAGGGATGGGTAATTCACCCCTCCACTTT. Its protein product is CASRQTGMGNSPLHF.

CDR3 DNA sequence: TGTGCCAGCAGCTTAGAAAAGTTTGTTACGGGGAACACCGGGGAGCTGTTTTTT. Its translation: CASSLEKFVTGNTGELFF. The J gene is TRBJ2-2, the V gene TRBV11-2; D unclear. The CDR3 is 18 residues long. Germline V CDR1 and CDR2: SGHAT, FQNNGV. V was cut by 0 bases and J by 1 base, with 15 bases left in between.

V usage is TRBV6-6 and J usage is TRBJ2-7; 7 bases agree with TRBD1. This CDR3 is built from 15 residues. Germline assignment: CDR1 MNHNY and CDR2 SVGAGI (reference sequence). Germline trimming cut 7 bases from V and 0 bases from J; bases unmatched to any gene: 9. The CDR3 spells CASKKGQDSSYEQYF. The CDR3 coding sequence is TGTGCCAGCAAGAAAGGACAGGATAGCTCCTACGAGCAGTACTTC.

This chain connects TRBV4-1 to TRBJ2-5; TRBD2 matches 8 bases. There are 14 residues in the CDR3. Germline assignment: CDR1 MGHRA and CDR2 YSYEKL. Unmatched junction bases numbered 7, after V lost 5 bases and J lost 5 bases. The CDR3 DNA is TGCGCCAGCAGCAAAGGACTAGCCCGGGAGACCCAGTACTTC. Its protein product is CASSKGLARETQYF.

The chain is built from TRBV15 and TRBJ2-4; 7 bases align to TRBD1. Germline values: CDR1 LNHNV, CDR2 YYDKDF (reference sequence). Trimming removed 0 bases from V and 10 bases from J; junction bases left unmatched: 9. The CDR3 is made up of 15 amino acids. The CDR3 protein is CATSRDRTGLNIQYF. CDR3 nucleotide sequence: TGTGCCACCAGCAGAGATAGGACAGGTTTAAATATTCAGTACTTC.

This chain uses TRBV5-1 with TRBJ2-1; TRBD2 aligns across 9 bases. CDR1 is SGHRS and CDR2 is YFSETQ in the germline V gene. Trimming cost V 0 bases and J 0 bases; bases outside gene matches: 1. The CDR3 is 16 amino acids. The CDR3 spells CASSLGSGSSYNEQFF. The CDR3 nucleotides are TGCGCCAGCAGCTTGGGTAGCGGGAGCTCCTACAATGAGCAGTTCTTC. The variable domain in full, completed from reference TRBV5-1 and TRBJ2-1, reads KAGVTQTPRYLIKTRGQQVTLSCSPISGHRSVSWYQQTPGQGLQFLFEYFSETQRNKGNFPGRFSGRQFSNSRSEMNVSTLELGDSALYLCASSLGSGSSYNEQFFGPGTRLTVL.

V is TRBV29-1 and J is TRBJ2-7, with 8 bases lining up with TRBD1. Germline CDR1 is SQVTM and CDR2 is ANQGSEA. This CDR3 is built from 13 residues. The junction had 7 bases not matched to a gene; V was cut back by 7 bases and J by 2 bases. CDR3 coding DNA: TGCAGCGCCAAACAGGGGGTGACCTACGAGCAGTACTTC. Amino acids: CSAKQGVTYEQYF.

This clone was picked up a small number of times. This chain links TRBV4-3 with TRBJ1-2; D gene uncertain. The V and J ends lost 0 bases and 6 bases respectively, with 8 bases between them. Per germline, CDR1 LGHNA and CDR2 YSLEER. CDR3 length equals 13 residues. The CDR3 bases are TGCGCCAGCAGCCAAGATTTTACGGATGGCTACACCTTC. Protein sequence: CASSQDFTDGYTF.